What follows is one TCR beta chain and its context. Its target is unknown. The donors comprised healthy bone marrow donors. PCR was performed using 60 Vbeta and 13 Jbeta primers. Sequencing used immunoSEQ multiplex PCR; TCRdb keeps in-frame clones, though not all of them. Its listing shows 150,000 or so clones. These data come from a study of cytomegalovirus exposure and HLA in healthy donors. Broader study findings: As was reported, the HLA-A and HLA-B alleles of most subjects were accurately predicted from TCR beta sequences. The study listed 150 to 200 cytomegalovirus-associated TCR beta chains. A highly shared variant cluster was judged a likely technical artifact.

CDR1 SGHRS and CDR2 YFSETQ come from the germline V gene. Trimming removed 3 bases from V and 3 bases from J; junction bases left unmatched: 7. This CDR3 spans 18 amino acids. Sequencing used PBMCs. The TCR originated in a man between 18 and 35 years old in good health and CMV-seronegative. This sequence joins TRBV5-1 and TRBJ2-2; TRBD2 agrees at 14 bases. CDR3 residues: CASSSGLAGALHTGELFF. The CDR3 DNA reads as TGCGCCAGCAGCTCGGGACTAGCGGGGGCCCTCCACACCGGGGAGCTGTTTTTT.